These 19 T cell receptor beta chains share one sample of origin, sequenced in a study of CD8 T cells in ankylosing spondylitis. A single record per CDR3 protein comes from TCRdb applying MiXCR to the 5' RACE reads. This sample has 150,000 to 200,000 distinct CDR3 sequences, with 18% found just once. Sequenced material: blood, either unsorted or a sorted T cell fraction (not recorded which). The origin of the receptors is a male donor with ankylosing spondylitis or in good health (not recorded which).

This clonotype has more than one count but fewer than ten. This sequence joins TRBV2 and TRBJ2-3; TRBD2 agrees at 7 bases. V lost 3 bases to trimming and J lost 5 bases; unmatched junction nucleotides: 8. This CDR3 spans 15 amino acids. Looked up from germline, CDR1 is SNHLY and CDR2 is FYNNEI. This CDR3 is CASSESGTRIDTQYF. For the CDR3, the DNA is TGTGCCAGCAGTGAGAGCGGGACCCGTATAGATACGCAGTATTTT.

This clonotype was observed many times. The chain couples TRBV14 to TRBJ2-7, with D hard to call. Trimming removed 3 bases at V and 6 bases at J, with 9 bases between. There are 12 residues in the CDR3. Per the germline V gene, CDR1 is SGHDN and CDR2 is FVKESK. As DNA, the CDR3 is TGTGCCAGCAGCCAGTTTAATGTCGAGCAGTACTTC. The encoded protein is CASSQFNVEQYF.

In its sample, this clonotype was seen a few times. In DNA, the CDR3 is TGTGCCAGCAGCTTAGGAGGGGTGAGGAGCACTGAAGCTTTCTTT. Translating gives CASSLGGVRSTEAFF. V usage is TRBV7-9 and J usage is TRBJ1-1, with a tentative D call TRBD1 (5 bases). Germline loops: CDR1 SEHNR, CDR2 FQNEAQ (reference sequence). V was shortened by 1 base and J by 4 bases, with 13 bases between the two germline ends. The CDR3 extends over 15 amino acids.

This clonotype was detected once. The rearrangement uses TRBV30 and TRBJ2-2, with 7 bases that match TRBD1. Germline V gene data show CDR1 as GTSNPN and CDR2 as SVGIG (reference sequence). V lost 1 base to trimming and J lost 8 bases; unmatched junction nucleotides: 1. The CDR3 loop spans 12 amino acids. The CDR3 DNA reads TGTGCCTGGAGTGGACAGGGTGGGGAGCTGTTTTTT. It specifies CAWSGQGGELFF. Full variable domain (rest looked up from reference TRBV30 and TRBJ2-2): SQTIHQWPATLVQPVGSPLSLECTVEGTSNPNLYWYRQAAGRGLQLLFYSVGIGQISSEVPQNLSASRPQDRQFILSSKKLLLSDSGFYLCAWSGQGGELFFGEGSRLTVL.

The gene calls are TRBV2 and TRBJ2-1; 14 positions agree with TRBD2. With V trimmed by 5 bases and J by 0 bases, 3 bases remained unmatched. CDR1 is SNHLY, CDR2 FYNNEI, per germline. The CDR3 sequence is 17 residues long. This CDR3 reads CASSRTSGGSSYNEQFF. Written as DNA, the CDR3 is TGTGCCAGCAGTCGGACTAGCGGGGGGAGCTCCTACAATGAGCAGTTCTTC.

The V and J genes are TRBV5-1 and TRBJ2-5; D not certain. The CDR3 runs to 12 residues. Between the trimmed V and J ends, which lost 2 bases and 4 bases, there was a span of 6 bases. Germline V gene sequence: CDR1 SGHRS, CDR2 YFSETQ. CDR3 in amino acids: CASSFMGETQYF. CDR3 DNA sequence: TGCGCCAGCAGCTTTATGGGAGAGACCCAGTACTTC.

This clonotype appeared once. The chain employs TRBV28 and TRBJ2-7, with D perhaps TRBD1 or TRBD2 (5 bases each). CDR3 length: 12 amino acids. Looked up from germline, CDR1 is MDHEN and CDR2 is SYDVKM. V was cut by 7 bases and J by 6 bases, with 13 bases left in between. CDR3 in DNA: TGTGCCAGCAATCTAAACGGGGCCGAGCAGTACTTC. Its protein product is CASNLNGAEQYF.

This clonotype was seen a few times. The rearrangement joins TRBV7-3 to TRBJ2-2, with D unresolved. V lost 6 bases to trimming and J lost 3 bases, with 5 bases between them. The CDR3 spans 12 residues. Germline V gene sequence: CDR1 SGHTA, CDR2 FQGTGA. CDR3 nucleotide sequence: TGTGCCAGCAGGTGGGACACCGGGGAGCTGTTTTTT. Its protein product is CASRWDTGELFF. Looking up the rest from reference TRBV7-3 and TRBJ2-2 gives the full variable domain: GAGVSQTPSNKVTEKGKYVELRCDPISGHTALYWYRQSLGQGPEFLIYFQGTGAADDSGLPNDRFFAVRPEGSVSTLKIQRTERGDSAVYLCASRWDTGELFFGEGSRLTVL.

This clonotype was seen at least ten times. V usage is TRBV5-1 and J usage is TRBJ1-4, with no clear D. In germline, CDR1 is SGHRS, CDR2 YFSETQ. V lost 5 bases and J lost 2, with 16 bases in between. The CDR3 covers 16 residues. CDR3 nucleotide sequence: TGCGCCAGCAGGATGGGGTCTCAATCGACTAATGAAAAACTGTTTTTT. Its protein is CASRMGSQSTNEKLFF.

V usage is TRBV20-1 and J usage is TRBJ2-1; D ambiguous. This CDR3 has 17 amino acids. The germline V and J ends were trimmed by 3 bases and 0 bases, with 18 bases remaining between them. CDR1 and CDR2 from the germline V gene are DFQATT and SNEGSKA (reference sequence). CDR3 sequence (DNA): TGCAGTGCTAGCCCACCCGGGCAGGCCCGCTCCTACAATGAGCAGTTCTTC. Its protein is CSASPPGQARSYNEQFF.

This rearrangement joins TRBV20-1 to TRBJ1-4; D is possibly TRBD1 (5 bases). This CDR3 comprises 16 residues. Germline V gene sequence: CDR1 DFQATT, CDR2 SNEGSKA (reference sequence). V lost 0 bases to trimming and J lost 8 bases, with 19 bases between them. This chain's CDR3 is CSAREISGPSREKLFF. The CDR3, as DNA: TGCAGTGCTAGAGAGATATCGGGGCCCAGTCGGGAAAAACTGTTTTTT.

In this sample, this clonotype turned up many times. The chain carries TRBV7-2 and TRBJ2-2, with 13 bases aligning to TRBD2. There are 19 residues in the CDR3. Trimming took 0 bases from V and 5 from J; bases not matched to a gene: 9. Germline V gene data show CDR1 as SGHTA and CDR2 as FQGNSA. CDR3 loop: CASSLALGLAGAGTGELFF. CDR3 sequence (DNA): TGTGCCAGCAGCTTAGCGCTAGGACTAGCGGGAGCAGGAACCGGGGAGCTGTTTTTT.

At least ten counts were recorded for this clonotype. The genes are TRBV5-1 and TRBJ1-4, with unresolved D. V was trimmed by 2 bases and J by 3 bases, leaving 8 bases between them. This CDR3 region has 14 residues. Germline lookup yields CDR1 SGHRS and CDR2 YFSETQ. CDR3 in amino acids: CASSFDGSNEKLFF. The CDR3 DNA follows: TGCGCCAGCAGCTTCGACGGCTCTAATGAAAAACTGTTTTTT.

The chain couples TRBV11-3 to TRBJ2-5; D gene ambiguous. The germline CDR1 and CDR2 sequences are SGHNT and YENEEA. The CDR3 is 14 residues long. V was trimmed by 1 base and J by 5 bases, leaving 11 bases between them. CDR3 bases: TGTGCCAGCAGCTTAGGGACCGCCGGTGAGACCCAGTACTTC. Its protein product is CASSLGTAGETQYF.

In its sample, this clonotype was seen many times. This rearrangement joins TRBV10-3 to TRBJ2-1; 8 nucleotides match TRBD2. The germline gives CDR1 ENHRY, CDR2 SYGVKD. V gave up 9 bases and J gave up 7 bases; unmatched junction bases: 11. CDR3 length: 14 residues. CDR3 nucleotides: TGTGCCATAATTGACGCGGGAGGAAGAAATGAGCAGTTCTTC. Protein: CAIIDAGGRNEQFF.

The rearrangement joins TRBV5-4 to TRBJ1-1, with D possibly being TRBD1 (6 bases). This CDR3 is 15 amino acids long. CDR1 is SGHNT and CDR2 is YYREEE in the germline V gene (reference sequence). V lost 6 bases and J lost 1, with 16 bases in between. Here the CDR3 reads CASNRGQNENTEAFF. The DNA for the CDR3 is TGTGCCAGCAACCGAGGACAGAATGAGAACACTGAAGCTTTCTTT.

The chain has TRBV28 and TRBJ2-1; a possible D gene is TRBD2 (6 bases). With 7 bases removed from V and 7 bases from J, the gap between germline ends came to 17 bases. In germline, CDR1 is MDHEN, CDR2 SYDVKM. The CDR3 contains 14 residues. CDR3 in amino acids: CASNQLMGGNEQFF. Here the CDR3 DNA reads TGTGCCAGCAACCAGCTGATGGGGGGTAATGAGCAGTTCTTC. Full variable domain (outside the CDR3, taken from reference TRBV28 and TRBJ2-1): DVKVTQSSRYLVKRTGEKVFLECVQDMDHENMFWYRQDPGLGLRLIYFSYDVKMKEKGDIPEGYSVSREKKERFSLILESASTNQTSMYLCASNQLMGGNEQFFGPGTRLTVL.

This clonotype showed up many times. The CDR3 bases are TGTGCCTCCCAGTCTGGGGGCAACACCGGGGAGCTGTTTTTT. It specifies CASQSGGNTGELFF. The V call is TRBV28, the J call TRBJ2-2, with a weak D call TRBD1 (6 bases). Germline values: CDR1 MDHEN, CDR2 SYDVKM. CDR3 length: 14 amino acids. Trimming took off 11 bases at V and 2 bases at J, with 15 bases between the two ends.

A few counts support this clonotype. The rearrangement joins TRBV3-1 to TRBJ2-7; 11 bases map to TRBD2. J gave up 3 bases and V 1 base, and 5 bases lay outside the gene matches. CDR3 size: 16 residues. Germline V gene data show CDR1 as LGHDT and CDR2 as YNNKEL (reference sequence). The CDR3 DNA follows: TGTGCCAGCAGCCAAGGTACACTAGCGGGAGTCTACGAGCAGTACTTC. It yields the protein CASSQGTLAGVYEQYF.